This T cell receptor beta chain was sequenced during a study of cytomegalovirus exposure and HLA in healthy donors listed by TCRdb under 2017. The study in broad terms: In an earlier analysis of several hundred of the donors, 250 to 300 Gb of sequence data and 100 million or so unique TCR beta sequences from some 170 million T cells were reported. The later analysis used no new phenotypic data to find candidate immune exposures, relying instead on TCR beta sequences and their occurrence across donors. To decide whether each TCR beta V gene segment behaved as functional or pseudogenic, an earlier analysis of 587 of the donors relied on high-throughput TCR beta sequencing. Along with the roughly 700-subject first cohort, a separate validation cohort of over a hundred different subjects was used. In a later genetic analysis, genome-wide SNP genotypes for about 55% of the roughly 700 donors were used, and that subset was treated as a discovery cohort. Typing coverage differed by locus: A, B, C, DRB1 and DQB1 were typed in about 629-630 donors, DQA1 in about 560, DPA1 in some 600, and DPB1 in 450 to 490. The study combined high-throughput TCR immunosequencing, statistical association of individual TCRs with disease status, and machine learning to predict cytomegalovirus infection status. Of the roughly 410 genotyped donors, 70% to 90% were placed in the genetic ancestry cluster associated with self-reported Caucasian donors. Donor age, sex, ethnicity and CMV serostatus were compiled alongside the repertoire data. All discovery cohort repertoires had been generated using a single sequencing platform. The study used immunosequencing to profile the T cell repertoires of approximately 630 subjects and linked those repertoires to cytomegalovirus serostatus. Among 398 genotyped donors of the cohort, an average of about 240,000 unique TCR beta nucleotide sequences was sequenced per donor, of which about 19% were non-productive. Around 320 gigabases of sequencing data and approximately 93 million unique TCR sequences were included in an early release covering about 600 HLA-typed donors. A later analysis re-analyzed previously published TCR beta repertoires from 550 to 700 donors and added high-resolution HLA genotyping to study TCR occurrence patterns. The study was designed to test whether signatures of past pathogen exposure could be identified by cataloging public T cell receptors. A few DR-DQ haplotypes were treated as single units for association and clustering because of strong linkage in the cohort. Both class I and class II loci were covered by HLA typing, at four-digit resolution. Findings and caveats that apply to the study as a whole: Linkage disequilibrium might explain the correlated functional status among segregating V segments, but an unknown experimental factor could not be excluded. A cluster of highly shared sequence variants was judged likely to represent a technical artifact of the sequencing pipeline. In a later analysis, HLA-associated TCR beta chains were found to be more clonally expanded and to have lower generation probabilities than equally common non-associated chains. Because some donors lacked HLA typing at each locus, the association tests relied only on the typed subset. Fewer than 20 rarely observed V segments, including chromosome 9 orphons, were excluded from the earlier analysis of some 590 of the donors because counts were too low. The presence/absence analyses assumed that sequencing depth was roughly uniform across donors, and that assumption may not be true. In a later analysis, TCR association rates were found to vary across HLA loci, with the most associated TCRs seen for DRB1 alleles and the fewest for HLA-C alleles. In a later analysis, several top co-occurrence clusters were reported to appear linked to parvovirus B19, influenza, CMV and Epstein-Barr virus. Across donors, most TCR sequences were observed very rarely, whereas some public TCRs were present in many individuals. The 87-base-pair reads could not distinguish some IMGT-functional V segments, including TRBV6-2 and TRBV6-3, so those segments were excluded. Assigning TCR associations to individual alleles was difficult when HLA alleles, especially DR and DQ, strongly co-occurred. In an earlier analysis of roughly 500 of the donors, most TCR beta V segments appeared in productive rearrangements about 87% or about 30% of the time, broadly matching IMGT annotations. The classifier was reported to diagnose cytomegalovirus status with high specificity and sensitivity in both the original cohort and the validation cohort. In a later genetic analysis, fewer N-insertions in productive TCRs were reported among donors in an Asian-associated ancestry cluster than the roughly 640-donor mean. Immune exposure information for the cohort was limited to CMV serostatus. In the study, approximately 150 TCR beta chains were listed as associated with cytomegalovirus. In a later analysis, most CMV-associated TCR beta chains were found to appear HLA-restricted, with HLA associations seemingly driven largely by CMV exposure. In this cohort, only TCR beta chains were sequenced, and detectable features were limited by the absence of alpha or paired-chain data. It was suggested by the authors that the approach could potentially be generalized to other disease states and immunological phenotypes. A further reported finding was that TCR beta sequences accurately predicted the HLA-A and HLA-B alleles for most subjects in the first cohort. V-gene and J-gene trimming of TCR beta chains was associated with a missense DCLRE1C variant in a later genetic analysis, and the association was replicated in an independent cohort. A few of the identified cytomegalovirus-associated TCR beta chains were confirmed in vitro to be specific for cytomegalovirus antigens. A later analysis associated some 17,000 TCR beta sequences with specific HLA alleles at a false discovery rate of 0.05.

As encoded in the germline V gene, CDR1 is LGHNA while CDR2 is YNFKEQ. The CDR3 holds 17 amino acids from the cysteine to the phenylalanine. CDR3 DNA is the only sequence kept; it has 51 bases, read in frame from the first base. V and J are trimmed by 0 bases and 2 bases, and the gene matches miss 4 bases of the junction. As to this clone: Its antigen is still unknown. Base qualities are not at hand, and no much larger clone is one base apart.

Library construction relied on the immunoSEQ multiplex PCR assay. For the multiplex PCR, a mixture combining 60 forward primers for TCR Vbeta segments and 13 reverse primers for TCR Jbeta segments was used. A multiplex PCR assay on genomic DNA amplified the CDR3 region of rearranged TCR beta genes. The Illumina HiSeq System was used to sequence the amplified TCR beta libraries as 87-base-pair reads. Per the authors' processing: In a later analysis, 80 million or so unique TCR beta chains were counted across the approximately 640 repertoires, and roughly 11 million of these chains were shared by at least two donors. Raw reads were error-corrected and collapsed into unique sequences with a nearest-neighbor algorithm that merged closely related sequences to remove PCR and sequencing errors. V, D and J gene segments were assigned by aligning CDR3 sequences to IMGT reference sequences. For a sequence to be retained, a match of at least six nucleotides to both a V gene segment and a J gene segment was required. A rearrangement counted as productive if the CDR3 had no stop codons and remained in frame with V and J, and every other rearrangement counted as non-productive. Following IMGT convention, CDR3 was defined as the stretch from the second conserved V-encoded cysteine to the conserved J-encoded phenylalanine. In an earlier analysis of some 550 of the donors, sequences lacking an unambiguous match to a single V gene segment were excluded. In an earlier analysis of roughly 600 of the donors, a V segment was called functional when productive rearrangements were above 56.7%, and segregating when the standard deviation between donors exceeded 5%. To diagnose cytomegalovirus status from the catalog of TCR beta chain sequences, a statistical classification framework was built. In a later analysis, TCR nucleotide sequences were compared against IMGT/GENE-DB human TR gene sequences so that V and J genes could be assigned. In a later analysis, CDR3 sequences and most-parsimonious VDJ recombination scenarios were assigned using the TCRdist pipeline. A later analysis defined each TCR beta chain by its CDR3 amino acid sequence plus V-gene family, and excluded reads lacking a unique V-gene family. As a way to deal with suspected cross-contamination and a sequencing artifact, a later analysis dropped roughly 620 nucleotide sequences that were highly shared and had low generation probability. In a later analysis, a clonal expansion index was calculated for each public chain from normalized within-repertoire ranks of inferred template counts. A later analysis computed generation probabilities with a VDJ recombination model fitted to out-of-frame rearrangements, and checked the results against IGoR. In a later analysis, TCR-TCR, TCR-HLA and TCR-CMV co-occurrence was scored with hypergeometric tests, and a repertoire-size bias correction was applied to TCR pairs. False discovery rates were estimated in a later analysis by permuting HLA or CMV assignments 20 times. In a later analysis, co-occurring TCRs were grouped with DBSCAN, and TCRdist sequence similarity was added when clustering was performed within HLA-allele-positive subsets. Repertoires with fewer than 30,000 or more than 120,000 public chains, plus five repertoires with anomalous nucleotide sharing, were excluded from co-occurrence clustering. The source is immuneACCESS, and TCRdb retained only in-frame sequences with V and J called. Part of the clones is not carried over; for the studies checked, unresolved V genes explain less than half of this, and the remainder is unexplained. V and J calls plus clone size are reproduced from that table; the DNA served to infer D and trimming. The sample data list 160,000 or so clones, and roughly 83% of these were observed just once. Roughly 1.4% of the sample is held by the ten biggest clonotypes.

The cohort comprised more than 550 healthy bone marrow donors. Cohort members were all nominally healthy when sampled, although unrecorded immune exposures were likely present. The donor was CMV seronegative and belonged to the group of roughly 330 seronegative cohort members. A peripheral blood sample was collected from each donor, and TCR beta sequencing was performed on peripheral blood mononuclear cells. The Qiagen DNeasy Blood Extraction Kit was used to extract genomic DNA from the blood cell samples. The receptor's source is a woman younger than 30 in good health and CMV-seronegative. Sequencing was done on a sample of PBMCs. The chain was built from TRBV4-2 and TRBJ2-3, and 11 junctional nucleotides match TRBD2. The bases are TGTGCCAGCAGCCAAGATGGTAGCGGGGGGGTCACAGATACGCAGTATTTT. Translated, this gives CASSQDGSGGVTDTQYF.